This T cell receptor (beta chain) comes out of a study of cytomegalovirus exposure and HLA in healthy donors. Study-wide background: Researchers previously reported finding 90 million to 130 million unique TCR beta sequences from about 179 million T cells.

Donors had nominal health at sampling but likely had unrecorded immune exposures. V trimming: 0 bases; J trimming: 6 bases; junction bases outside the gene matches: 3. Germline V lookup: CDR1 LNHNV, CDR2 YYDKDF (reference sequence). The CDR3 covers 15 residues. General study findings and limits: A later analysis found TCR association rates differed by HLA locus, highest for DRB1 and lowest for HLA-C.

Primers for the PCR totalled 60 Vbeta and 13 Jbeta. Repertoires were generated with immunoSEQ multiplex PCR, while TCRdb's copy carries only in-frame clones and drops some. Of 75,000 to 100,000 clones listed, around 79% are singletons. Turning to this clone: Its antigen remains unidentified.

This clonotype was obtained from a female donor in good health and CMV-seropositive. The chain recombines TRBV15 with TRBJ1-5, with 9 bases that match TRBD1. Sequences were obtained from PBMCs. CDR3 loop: CATSRERDRAQPQHF. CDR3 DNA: TGTGCCACCAGCAGAGAACGGGACAGGGCTCAGCCCCAGCATTTT. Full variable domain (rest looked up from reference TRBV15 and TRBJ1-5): DAMVIQNPRYQVTQFGKPVTLSCSQTLNHNVMYWYQQKSSQAPKLLFHYYDKDFNNEADTPDNFQSRRPNTSFCFLDIRSPGLGDTAMYLCATSRERDRAQPQHFGDGTRLSIL.